This T cell receptor (beta chain) was documented in a study of cytomegalovirus exposure and HLA in healthy donors. Trimming pared 4 bases from V and 0 bases from J, leaving 8 bases between. Germline V gene lookup returns CDR1 SGHNT and CDR2 YYREEE (reference sequence). The CDR3 sequence is 14 residues long. The primer mix had 60 Vbeta and 13 Jbeta primers. Method: immunoSEQ multiplex PCR; TCRdb's copy keeps in-frame clones and lacks some. The table lists approximately 170,000 clones, less than 85% of them singletons. Notes on this clone: Its antigen is unidentified.

Study-wide results and caveats: Near-uniform donor sequencing depth was presumed by presence/absence analyses. The analysis excluded some indistinguishable V segments, including TRBV6-2 and TRBV6-3. Later on, analysis showed that most CMV-associated TCR beta chains appeared to be HLA-restricted.

V is TRBV5-4 and J is TRBJ1-3, with unresolved D. The receptor was isolated from a man aged 25 to 40 in good health and CMV-seropositive. Sequencing used PBMCs. The chain's CDR3 is CASSPQHSGNTIYF. Written as DNA, the CDR3 is TGTGCCAGCAGCCCACAGCACTCTGGAAACACCATATATTTT.